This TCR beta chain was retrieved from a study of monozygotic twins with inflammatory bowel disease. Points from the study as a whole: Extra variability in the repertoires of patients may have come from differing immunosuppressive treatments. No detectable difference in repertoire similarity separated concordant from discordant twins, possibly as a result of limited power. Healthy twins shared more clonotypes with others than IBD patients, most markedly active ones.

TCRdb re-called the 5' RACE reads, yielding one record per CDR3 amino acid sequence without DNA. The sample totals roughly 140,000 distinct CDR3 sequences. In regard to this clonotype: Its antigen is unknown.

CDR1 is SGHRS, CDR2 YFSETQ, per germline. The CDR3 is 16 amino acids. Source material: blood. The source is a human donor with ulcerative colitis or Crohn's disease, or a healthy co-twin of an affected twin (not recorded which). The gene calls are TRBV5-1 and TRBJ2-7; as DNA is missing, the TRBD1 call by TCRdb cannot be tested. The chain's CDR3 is CASSLYGTGPPYEQYF.